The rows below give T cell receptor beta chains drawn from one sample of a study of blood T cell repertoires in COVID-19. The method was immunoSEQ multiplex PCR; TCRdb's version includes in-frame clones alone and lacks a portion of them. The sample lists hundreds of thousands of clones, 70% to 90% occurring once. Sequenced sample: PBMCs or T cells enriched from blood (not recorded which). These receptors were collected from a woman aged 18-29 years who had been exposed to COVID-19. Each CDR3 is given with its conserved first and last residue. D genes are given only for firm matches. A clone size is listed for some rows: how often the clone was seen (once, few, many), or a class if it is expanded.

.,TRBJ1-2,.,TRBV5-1,TGCGCCAGCAGCCAAGGCCGCCCCACAGGGATTGATGGCTACACCTTC,CASSQGRPTGIDGYTF
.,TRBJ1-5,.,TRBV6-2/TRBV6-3,TGTGCCAGCAGTTACCTCCGGGGGGCGGGTCAGCCCCAGCATTTT,CASSYLRGAGQPQHF
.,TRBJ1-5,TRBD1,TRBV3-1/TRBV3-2,TGTGCCAGCAGCCGGGGACAGGACCACTTAAAGTATAGCAATCAGCCCCAGCATTTT,CASSRGQDHLKYSNQPQHF
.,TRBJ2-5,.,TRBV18,TGTGCCAGCTCACCACGTTCCGTCCAAGAGACCCAGTACTTC,CASSPRSVQETQYF
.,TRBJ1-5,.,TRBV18,TGTGCCAGCTCACCAGGAGATCAGCCCCAGCATTTT,CASSPGDQPQHF
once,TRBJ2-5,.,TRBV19,TGTGCCAGTAGTCCGCGGGCCCTGTCCGGGAAGACCCAGTACTTC,CASSPRALSGKTQYF
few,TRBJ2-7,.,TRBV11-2,TGTGCCAGCAGCTTAGTGGGGCCCTCGTACGAGCAGTACTTC,CASSLVGPSYEQYF
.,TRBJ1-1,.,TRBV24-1,TGTGCCACCAGCCCCAGGGGTCTGACCACTGAAGCTTTCTTT,CATSPRGLTTEAFF
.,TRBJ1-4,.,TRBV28,TGTGCCAGCACCTCAACCGGGACACCGAATGAAAAACTGTTTTTT,CASTSTGTPNEKLFF
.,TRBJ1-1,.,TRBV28,TGTGCCACCTCAGGCCTAACGAGGGGGGGTACTGAAGCTTTCTTT,CATSGLTRGGTEAFF
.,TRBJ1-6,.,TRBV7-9,TGTGCCAGCAGCCCACAGAATTCACCCCTCCACTTT,CASSPQNSPLHF
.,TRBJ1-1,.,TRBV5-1,TGCGCCAGCAGCTTGGAGCGCACTGAAGCTTTCTTT,CASSLERTEAFF
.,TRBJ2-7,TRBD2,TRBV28,TGTGCCAGCAGTGCGGGGGGAAGGAGCTACGAGCAGTACTTC,CASSAGGRSYEQYF
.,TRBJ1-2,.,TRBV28,TGTGCCAGCAGTTTACGCTCGCAGTCCTATGGCTACACCTTC,CASSLRSQSYGYTF
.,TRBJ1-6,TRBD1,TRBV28,TGTGCCAGCAGTTTACCCAGGACAGGGTTCCCCCCGAGCTCCTATAATTCACCCCTCCACTTT,CASSLPRTGFPPSSYNSPLHF
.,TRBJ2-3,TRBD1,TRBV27,TGTGCCAGCTCCCGGGACAGGAGCACAGATACGCAGTATTTT,CASSRDRSTDTQYF
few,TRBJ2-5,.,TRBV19,TGTGCCAGTAGTAGGCAGCTACAGGGTCACCAAGAGACCCAGTACTTC,CASSRQLQGHQETQYF